These T cell receptor beta chains were read from a single sample in a study of cytomegalovirus exposure and HLA in healthy donors. Clones were read by immunoSEQ multiplex PCR, and TCRdb kept only the in-frame ones, dropping some. This sample yields some 170,000 clones, of which roughly four fifths are seen a single time; around a tenth belongs to the top ten. The sequencing sample was made of PBMCs. The origin of the receptors is a man aged 50 to 60 in good health and CMV-seropositive. Each CDR3 is given with its conserved first and last residue. The D gene is left open where the match is weak. Clone size is stated in some rows and not others, as once, few, many or a class when expanded.

j_gene | abundance | v_gene | d_gene | CDR3nt | CDR3aa
TRBJ1-1 | - | TRBV7-6 | - | TGTGCCAGCAGCTTAGCGGAAGGGGGAACTGAAGCTTTCTTT | CASSLAEGGTEAFF
TRBJ1-1 | - | TRBV28 | - | TGTGCCAGCAGCCGGGGAGGGGAGGTGAACACTGAAGCTTTCTTT | CASSRGGEVNTEAFF
TRBJ2-7 | - | TRBV11-3 | - | TGTGCCAGCAGCTTGTCACAGGGCAGTAACGAGCAGTACTTC | CASSLSQGSNEQYF
TRBJ2-1 | - | TRBV29-1 | TRBD2 | TGCAGCGTTACCCGGCGCGGGAGTTCCTACAATGAGCAGTTCTTC | CSVTRRGSSYNEQFF
TRBJ2-2 | - | TRBV19 | - | TGTGCCAGTAGTCCCTCCTTGGGGGCAGCCCCTTTAGGGGAGCTGTTTTTT | CASSPSLGAAPLGELFF
TRBJ1-4 | - | TRBV5-1 | TRBD1 | TGCGCCAGCAGTCCAGGGACAGGGGGGATCGCAACTAATGAAAAACTGTTTTTT | CASSPGTGGIATNEKLFF
TRBJ1-5 | - | TRBV4-2 | - | TGTGCCAGCAGCCAAGGGTTTACAAATCAGCCCCAGCATTTT | CASSQGFTNQPQHF
TRBJ2-5 | few | TRBV28 | - | TGTGCCAGCAGCTTCCGGGAGCAAGAGACCCAGTACTTC | CASSFREQETQYF
TRBJ1-6 | - | TRBV6-5 | TRBD1 | TGTGCCAGAAACCTACAGGGGGAACCCCTCCACTTT | CARNLQGEPLHF
TRBJ2-4 | - | TRBV2 | - | TGTGCCAGCAGCTCCGGGGTAAACAGTCAGTACTTC | CASSSGVNSQYF
TRBJ1-5 | - | TRBV7-2 | TRBD1 | TGTGCCAGCAGCCCCAACAGGGGTTTTGGGCAGCCCCAGCATTTT | CASSPNRGFGQPQHF
TRBJ2-5 | - | TRBV28 | TRBD2 | TGTGCCAGCGCCAGCGGGGGGCCCGCCCAAGAGACCCAGTACTTC | CASASGGPAQETQYF
TRBJ1-1 | few | TRBV4-3 | - | TGCGCCAGCAAAGTAACAGGCAACACTGAAGCTTTCTTT | CASKVTGNTEAFF
TRBJ1-2 | - | TRBV6-1 | TRBD1 | TGTGCCAGCAGTGAACGGGACAGGGATTTCGGCTACACCTTC | CASSERDRDFGYTF
TRBJ2-1 | - | TRBV6-5 | - | TGTGCCAGCAGTTACGGACGGGACTACAATGAGCAGTTCTTC | CASSYGRDYNEQFF
TRBJ1-1 | - | TRBV28 | - | TGTGCCAGCAGTTTGAGCGGGCTTAACACTGAAGCTTTCTTT | CASSLSGLNTEAFF
TRBJ2-3 | - | TRBV12-5 | - | TGTGCTAGTGCTCCCGGGGCAGATACGCAGTATTTT | CASAPGADTQYF
TRBJ1-5 | - | TRBV6-5 | - | TGTGCTAGCAGTGAAGGGGCACGCAATCAGCCCCAGCATTTT | CASSEGARNQPQHF
TRBJ2-1 | - | TRBV7-2 | - | TGTGCCGAGGGCGGGTTGGGTGTTGGTGAGCAGTTCTTC | CAEGGLGVGEQFF
TRBJ2-7 | - | TRBV27 | - | TGTGCCAGCCGAGGCATCGGCTACGAGCAGTACTTC | CASRGIGYEQYF
TRBJ1-5 | - | TRBV7-9 | TRBD1 | TGTGCCAGCAGCCGGATAGGACAGGGGAAGCATTTT | CASSRIGQGKHF
TRBJ2-3 | once | TRBV7-9 | TRBD2 | TGTGCCAGCAGCTCCCTCGGCGCGGGAGGTACAGATACGCAGTATTTT | CASSSLGAGGTDTQYF
TRBJ1-2 | - | TRBV19 | - | TGTGCCAGTAGTAAGGGGAACTACGGCTACACCTTC | CASSKGNYGYTF
TRBJ1-1 | - | TRBV7-2 | - | TGTGCCAGCAGCTTATCGGGATACACTGAAGCTTTCTTT | CASSLSGYTEAFF
TRBJ1-1 | - | TRBV6-4 | - | TGTGCCAGGAATAGAGTATTGAACACTGAAGCTTTCTTT | CARNRVLNTEAFF
TRBJ2-7 | - | TRBV6-5 | - | TGTGCCAGCAGTTCCACGACCGGGTCCTACGAGCAGTACTTC | CASSSTTGSYEQYF
TRBJ1-1 | - | TRBV6-5 | - | TGTGCCAGCAGGAGGGCAGGGGAAAACACTGAAGCTTTCTTT | CASRRAGENTEAFF